A single sample gave rise to the 21 T cell receptor beta chains below, sequenced in a study of shared clonotypes between healthy human individuals. Method: immunoSEQ multiplex PCR; TCRdb's copy keeps in-frame clones and lacks some. The table shows about 600,000 clones, with 97% occurring only once. Sequences were obtained from naive CD4+ T cells sorted from blood. The subset is: CD45RA+ positively selected. The receptors originated from a woman in her 30s in good health.

The chain couples TRBV28 to TRBJ2-5, with TRBD1 as a possible D gene (6 bases). The CDR3 contains 15 residues. V gave up 2 bases and J gave up 1 base, with 11 bases separating them. Germline V lookup: CDR1 MDHEN, CDR2 SYDVKM. The CDR3: CASSLPGATQETQYF. CDR3 coding DNA: TGTGCCAGCAGTTTACCAGGGGCAACCCAAGAGACCCAGTACTTC.

This clone was picked up one time. The same CDR3 can be traced to other DNA sequences in this sample. The chain joins TRBV5-1 to TRBJ2-7; D unresolved. Germline CDR1 reads SGHRS; CDR2 reads YFSETQ. The CDR3 contains 11 residues. V was pared by 4 bases and J by 1 base, with 3 bases between. The CDR3 protein is CASSGSYEQYF. CDR3 coding DNA: TGCGCCAGCAGCGGATCCTACGAGCAGTACTTC.

The chain carries TRBV5-1 and TRBJ2-1, with D perhaps being TRBD1 or TRBD2 (5 bases each). The V gene's germline CDR1 is SGHRS and CDR2 YFSETQ. The germline V and J ends were trimmed by 0 bases and 7 bases, with 8 bases remaining between them. This CDR3 is 13 amino acids long. In nucleotides, the CDR3 is TGCGCCAGCAGCTTGGGGGACCCGAATGAGCAGTTCTTC. Translation gives CASSLGDPNEQFF.

This clone was seen once. The chain employs TRBV11-2 and TRBJ2-2; D unresolved. Germline V gene data show CDR1 as SGHAT and CDR2 as FQNNGV. V was pared by 1 base and J by 0 bases, with 12 bases between. There are 17 residues in the CDR3. The CDR3 DNA reads TGTGCCAGCAGCTTAGGGTTGGTGCTTACGAACACCGGGGAGCTGTTTTTT. It translates to CASSLGLVLTNTGELFF.

DNA for the CDR3: TGTGCCATCAGTGACAGAGGAGGTGAAAAACTGTTTTTT. The encoded protein is CAISDRGGEKLFF. The chain is built from TRBV10-3 and TRBJ1-4; D gene ambiguous. The CDR3 is 13 residues long. Germline V gene data show CDR1 as ENHRY and CDR2 as SYGVKD. The V end lost 3 bases, the J end lost 7 bases, and 9 bases lay between the germline ends.

This clone was picked up one time. The gene calls are TRBV19 and TRBJ2-3; D is uncertain. The CDR3 totals 13 residues. CDR1 is LNHDA and CDR2 is SQIVND in the germline V gene (reference sequence). V was cut by 5 bases and J by 2 bases, with 8 bases left in between. The CDR3 is CASSPTSTDTQYF. CDR3 sequence (DNA): TGTGCCAGTAGTCCCACATCCACAGATACGCAGTATTTT.

The chain couples TRBV2 to TRBJ1-2; 7 nucleotides align to TRBD1. The CDR3 is made up of 12 amino acids. Per the germline V gene, CDR1 is SNHLY and CDR2 is FYNNEI. V was pared by 8 bases and J by 8 bases, with 8 bases of the junction left unmatched. The CDR3 bases are TGTGCCAGCGGACAGGCAGCGGGGGGCTACACCTTC. Its translation is CASGQAAGGYTF.

The chain links TRBV27 to TRBJ2-5, with 9 bases fitting TRBD2. This CDR3 has 17 residues. V lost 1 base and J lost 5; bases outside the gene matches: 11. Germline V gives CDR1 MNHEY, CDR2 SMNVEV (reference sequence). The CDR3 here is CASSLLGSSGGKETQYF. The CDR3 DNA follows: TGTGCCAGCAGTTTATTAGGATCCAGCGGGGGGAAGGAGACCCAGTACTTC.

The chain has TRBV5-1 and TRBJ2-3; D is unclear. The CDR3 loop spans 14 amino acids. Trimming took off 0 bases at V and 5 bases at J, with 10 bases between the two ends. Germline V gives CDR1 SGHRS, CDR2 YFSETQ. The CDR3 is CASSLGTWGDTQYF. In nucleotides, the CDR3 is TGCGCCAGCAGCTTGGGGACCTGGGGAGATACGCAGTATTTT.

The V gene is TRBV6-5, the J gene TRBJ2-2; 8 nucleotides line up with TRBD1. From germline, CDR1 is MNHEY and CDR2 SVGAGI. This CDR3 comprises 16 residues. The J segment lost 6 bases and the V segment lost 3 bases, leaving 9 bases of the junction unmatched. This CDR3 is CASSYFRTGIAGELFF. Here the CDR3 DNA reads TGTGCCAGCAGTTATTTTAGGACAGGGATCGCCGGGGAGCTGTTTTTT.

In this sample, this clone turned up once. This chain connects TRBV15 to TRBJ1-1, with D perhaps TRBD1 (5 bases). The CDR3 is 13 residues long. Trimming took 7 bases from V and 2 from J, leaving 11 bases between them. Germline-derived CDR1 and CDR2 are LNHNV and YYDKDF (reference sequence). Written as DNA, the CDR3 is TGTGCCACCACCCAGGGTCCCAACACTGAAGCTTTCTTT. Translated: CATTQGPNTEAFF.

V gene TRBV27 combines with J gene TRBJ2-2; D is unresolved. Germline V gene data show CDR1 as MNHEY and CDR2 as SMNVEV (reference sequence). V lost 7 bases and J lost 1, with 16 bases in between. The CDR3 length is 16 residues. This CDR3 is CASNRQGRLNTGELFF. In DNA form, the CDR3 reads TGTGCCAGCAACCGACAAGGGCGACTGAACACCGGGGAGCTGTTTTTT.

This chain connects TRBV2 to TRBJ2-5; 7 bases map to TRBD2. The J call may be incorrect, as the DNA end agrees better with TRBJ2-7. This CDR3 is built from 14 residues. From germline, CDR1 is SNHLY and CDR2 FYNNEI. CDR3 DNA: TGTGCCAGCAGTGAGAGGCTAGCGGACTACGAGCAGTACTTC. Translation: CASSERLADYEQYF.

The chain recombines TRBV5-1 with TRBJ1-3; D is uncertain. Trimming removed 0 bases at V and 4 bases at J, with 14 bases between. This CDR3 comprises 16 residues. Germline loops: CDR1 SGHRS, CDR2 YFSETQ. The DNA for the CDR3 is TGCGCCAGCAGCTTGGCCGACCGTAGTGCGGGAAACACCATATATTTT. It yields the protein CASSLADRSAGNTIYF. The full variable domain, its missing parts supplied by reference TRBV5-1 and TRBJ1-3, is KAGVTQTPRYLIKTRGQQVTLSCSPISGHRSVSWYQQTPGQGLQFLFEYFSETQRNKGNFPGRFSGRQFSNSRSEMNVSTLELGDSALYLCASSLADRSAGNTIYFGEGSWLTVV.

The chain is built from TRBV28 and TRBJ2-2; D might be TRBD2 (5 bases). In germline, CDR1 is MDHEN, CDR2 SYDVKM. This CDR3 contains 17 residues. The V gene lost 6 bases and the J gene lost 2 bases, with 19 bases spanning the gap. CDR3 loop: CASRGPRLTINTGELFF. The CDR3 nucleotides read TGTGCCAGCAGAGGGCCCCGGCTGACTATTAACACCGGGGAGCTGTTTTTT.

This chain joins TRBV19 and TRBJ1-5; D unresolved. The CDR3 has 15 residues. Trimming removed 1 base at V and 4 bases at J, with 11 bases between. CDR1 is LNHDA and CDR2 is SQIVND in the germline V gene (reference sequence). The CDR3, as DNA: TGTGCCAGTAGTATAGGGGCAAACGGGAATCAGCCCCAGCATTTT. Translating gives CASSIGANGNQPQHF.

The chain uses TRBV18 and TRBJ1-1; TRBD1 might be the D (5 bases). Trimming cost V 0 bases and J 4 bases, with 12 bases left between them. The CDR3 runs 15 residues. The germline gives CDR1 KGHSH, CDR2 LQKENI. CDR3 sequence reads: CASSPPQGGGTEAFF. CDR3 nucleotide sequence: TGTGCCAGCTCACCACCGCAGGGCGGGGGCACTGAAGCTTTCTTT.

This chain uses TRBV28 with TRBJ1-1, with a tentative D call TRBD1 (5 bases). Trimming shortened V by 7 bases and J by 4 bases, and 16 bases separated the two germline ends. The germline V gene encodes CDR1 MDHEN and CDR2 SYDVKM. The CDR3 is made up of 14 amino acids. DNA for the CDR3: TGTGCCAGCATGCCAGGGCAGATTGGCACTGAAGCTTTCTTT. It codes for CASMPGQIGTEAFF.

This clone was picked up a small number of times. The chain links TRBV27 to TRBJ1-6; 8 nucleotides agree with TRBD1. The CDR3 sequence is 14 residues long. In germline, CDR1 is MNHEY, CDR2 SMNVEV (reference sequence). The junction had 5 bases not matched to a gene; V was cut back by 4 bases and J by 9 bases. The CDR3 protein is CASSSGRGLSPLHF. The CDR3 DNA is TGTGCCAGCAGTTCCGGCAGGGGGCTTTCACCCCTCCACTTT.

This chain connects TRBV2 to TRBJ1-3, with D hard to call. Germline V gene data show CDR1 as SNHLY and CDR2 as FYNNEI. The CDR3 is made up of 13 amino acids. Trimming took off 9 bases at V and 4 bases at J, with 13 bases between the two ends. The CDR3 loop reads CASFGDTGNTIYF. The CDR3, as DNA: TGTGCCAGTTTTGGGGATACGGGAAACACCATATATTTT.

This sequence joins TRBV19 and TRBJ1-2; D call uncertain. Germline-derived CDR1 and CDR2 are LNHDA and SQIVND (reference sequence). Trimming cost V 2 bases and J 4 bases, with 11 bases left between them. There are 14 residues in the CDR3. CDR3: CASSINTDGYGYTF. The CDR3 bases are TGTGCCAGTAGTATAAACACGGACGGCTATGGCTACACCTTC.